Listed below are T cell receptor beta chains from one sample, sequenced in a study of CD4 T cells in relation to SARS-CoV-2 and coronaviruses. Profiling relied on immunoSEQ multiplex PCR, and the TCRdb table lists in-frame clones only, not all of them. The table has 20,000 to 25,000 clones, approximately 76% seen once; the top ten hold roughly 15%. Antigens for these TCRs are unknown. Sequencing used CD4+ T cells from PBMCs, cultured in vitro. The receptors come from a human donor in good health. The conserved cysteine and the conserved F or W are not part of the CDR3 here.

v_call cdr3_aa
TRBV4-2 ASSQETSGTDTQY
TRBV2 ASNPDNPYEQY
TRBV7-8 ASSFTPGTRGGKLF
TRBV11-3 ASSRGREYEQY
TRBV6-6 ASSYDRGPRDTQY
TRBV19 ASSISLRAEQF
TRBV18 ASSPKNQGESNTEAF
TRBV7-9 ASSSRGLGTGELF
TRBV27 ASSWDRGGNSPLH
TRBV5-6 ASSYSAGAHYNEQF
TRBV19 ASSGIWGNDGYT
TRBV5-1 ASSWSTSGEQF
TRBV19 ASSIGQGTANTEAF
TRBV6-5 ASSRTDMGEQY
TRBV24-1 ATAGTVNTGELF
TRBV19 ASSPDGTIYGYT
TRBV5-1 ASSPRDSSYEQY
TRBV24-1 ATSDSRTGAYSNQPQH
TRBV24-1 ATSDQTKSSYNEQF
TRBV6-5 ASSRTGAINQPQH
TRBV3-1/TRBV3-2 ASSQGLASMGYEQY
TRBV6-6 ASKHSGGAEADTQY
TRBV7-2 ASSLQGTSDANYGYT
TRBV2 ASSVSRLAGGDEQF
TRBV4-1 ASSQDPQGYNEQF
TRBV9 ASSAKETQY
TRBV6-1 ASSEGEGGGEKLF
TRBV6-1 ASSEAGNTIY
TRBV10-3 AISESIWGSIATDTQY
TRBV7-2 ASSLGTAANTGELF
TRBV10-3 AISEQQGNSPLH
TRBV3-1/TRBV3-2 ASSQDSRRNEQF
TRBV6-5 ASMFRGILNTEAF
TRBV21-1 ARSSGRVSTDTQY
TRBV19 ASSFGDNTNTQY
TRBV30 AWSVPRQGISNQPQH
TRBV7-7 ASSPHPTGRETQY
TRBV7-3 ASSLNTYNEQF
TRBV28 ASRRLAGFTGELF
TRBV28 ASSTRQGYEAF
TRBV5-1 ASSLNGLAVSYNEQF
TRBV28 ASRGRLASYEQY
TRBV9 ASSEGRRWTSGNEQF
TRBV11-2 ASAPGFSTDTQY
TRBV27 ASSVGQGLDYGYT
TRBV18 ASSVSGTGNLNNQPQH
TRBV7-3 ASSPSRGNEQF
TRBV5-1 ASSAQDRSNIQY